This T cell receptor beta chain stems from a study of somatic mutations in cytotoxic T cells in rheumatoid arthritis. This clone was recorded only once. Germline CDR1 is MNHEY and CDR2 is SVGAGI. V was clipped by 6 bases and J by 1 base, with 10 bases between them. The CDR3 contains 14 residues. Using immunoSEQ multiplex PCR, the repertoire was profiled, and TCRdb retains in-frame clones only, with some absent. The sample lists over 8,500 clones; more than 65% were seen once. Sequencing was carried out using CD8+ T cells sorted from blood. This chain links TRBV6-5 with TRBJ2-1; TRBD1 is a possible D gene (5 bases). The TCR comes from a man aged 60-69 years in good health. CDR3 loop: CASSMGPSYNEQFF. The DNA for the CDR3 is TGTGCCAGCAGCATGGGGCCATCCTACAATGAGCAGTTCTTC.